Given below is one T cell receptor (beta chain) in context. Its antigen is undetermined. This entry belongs to a study of OX40 agonist ivuxolimab in advanced cancers. Looking at the study overall: Patients in the trial were receiving intravenous ivuxolimab every 2 weeks, at doses of 0.01 to 10 mg/kg. General study results and limits: Not determined was the antigen specificity of the expanded peripheral T cells.

The method was immunoSEQ multiplex PCR; TCRdb's version includes in-frame clones alone and lacks a portion of them. The data hold around 99,000 clones, with almost 90% observed a single time. Patients who had autoimmune disease history or got systemic immunosuppression were left out. The CDR3 covers 15 residues. Trimming shortened V by 4 bases and J by 1 base, and 14 bases separated the two germline ends. Germline V CDR1 and CDR2: SGHRS, YFSETQ. This clonotype was obtained from an adult with an advanced solid tumor such as melanoma, head and neck, liver or kidney cancer. V and J are TRBV5-1 and TRBJ1-1; D is perhaps TRBD1 (5 bases). The sequencing used CD4+ or CD8+ T cells sorted from blood, collected in a trial of the OX40 agonist ivuxolimab. Written as DNA, the CDR3 is TGCGCCAGCAGCCCGGAGGGGTCGGGGAACACTGAAGCTTTCTTT. Amino acids: CASSPEGSGNTEAFF.